This T cell receptor beta chain came from a study of shared clonotypes between healthy human individuals. Clones were sequenced by immunoSEQ multiplex PCR, and TCRdb holds only the in-frame ones, with some missing. The repertoire holds a few hundred thousand clones, with over 50% as singletons. The germline V gene has CDR1 SGHAT and CDR2 FQNNGV. CDR3 length equals 18 residues. J lost 2 bases, V lost 3 bases, and 10 bases had no gene match. The sequence came from a man aged 25 to 40 in good health. The rearrangement joins TRBV11-2 to TRBJ2-3; 11 bases are shared with TRBD2. Specimen: memory CD4+ T cells sorted from blood. The subset denotes: CD45RA-negative fraction. The CDR3 nucleotides are TGTGCCAGCAGCTTCCACTACCTAGCGGGAGGCATCACAGATACGCAGTATTTT. This sequence encodes CASSFHYLAGGITDTQYF.